Sequencing of this TCR beta chain was carried out in a study of T cell repertoires in cytomegalovirus infection. Study-level background: Matching HLA type, along with CMV infection, was indicated by public TCR beta signatures. General observations from the study: Based on cumulative public TCR beta family frequency, carriers of CMV plus the relevant HLA were identified. The study found HLA-C-restricted CMV-specific TCR beta clonotypes dominating the ex vivo response.

Note on this clonotype: Its antigen is currently unknown.

Germline V CDR1 and CDR2: MNHNS, SASEGT. This CDR3 has 13 amino acids. V lost 6 bases and J 8 bases, leaving 16 bases between the germline ends. TCRdb processed the reads anew with MiXCR; each CDR3 protein has one entry. This sample has roughly 700,000 distinct CDR3 sequences; around 35% occur once, and the top ten carry around a sixth. This chain joins TRBV6-1 and TRBJ1-2; tentatively, D is TRBD1 (5 bases). The clonotype comes from a human donor in good health (CMV status not recorded). Some clones in this sample may be carry-over from other donors' samples. The source was cultured PBMCs, collected from culture after CMV antigen stimulation. CDR3 region: CASRLPGSRGYTF. DNA for the CDR3: TGTGCCAGCAGGCTTCCAGGGTCGCGGGGCTACACCTTC.